This T cell receptor beta chain was identified during a study of metastatic and nonmetastatic thyroid tumors. For the study at large: Both malignant and benign thyroid patients supplied peripheral blood and tumor or nodule tissue samples, across which the repertoires of these patients were then compared.

This clone was seen a few times. Its matching antigen is unknown. Original processing methods: Between-group CDR3 differences, defined by clinicopathological status, yielded a distant-metastasis classifier for papillary thyroid cancer. TCRdb reprocessed the PCR reads via MiXCR. Clone size and V and J calls follow TCRdb, not the original study. The profile shows tens of thousands of clones, about 31% of them singletons. Ahead of thyroid surgery, no patient had received treatment of any kind. Study-wide results and caveats: In blood and tumor, TCR beta diversity was reportedly significantly higher in malignant thyroid tumors than in benign nodules.

This TCR came from a female donor with papillary thyroid cancer or a benign thyroid nodule (not recorded which). Some clones in this sample may be carry-over from other donors' samples. Sample: blood.

Here the CDR3 DNA reads TGTGCCAGCAGCTTATTCGGGACAGAATACTATGGCTACACCTTC. Its translation: CASSLFGTEYYGYTF. This sequence joins TRBV11-2 and TRBJ1-2, with 7 bases lining up with TRBD1. The J segment lost 3 bases and the V segment lost 2 bases, leaving 6 bases of the junction unmatched. Germline loops: CDR1 SGHAT, CDR2 FQNNGV. CDR3 length equals 15 residues.